This TCR beta chain was identified during a study of blood T cell repertoires in COVID-19. Study context: Whether acute or convalescent, the COVID-19 samples came from the United States, Italy and Spain.

This CDR3 has 14 residues. CDR1 and CDR2 from the germline V gene are SGHDN and FVKESK. Trimming took off 3 bases at V and 5 bases at J, with 12 bases between the two ends. Sequenced by immunoSEQ multiplex PCR; TCRdb stores in-frame clones only, minus some. Counted here are under 300,000 clones, approximately 80% occurring once; the ten biggest clones make up 3.4%. This chain joins TRBV14 and TRBJ2-3; TRBD2 is a possible D gene (6 bases). Sequenced material: peripheral blood. The receptor was derived from a woman aged 18-30 years with acute or convalescent COVID-19. CDR3 coding DNA: TGTGCCAGCAGCCAGTCAGGGAGGAGAGATACGCAGTATTTT. Translated, it gives CASSQSGRRDTQYF. Using reference TRBV14 and TRBJ2-3 for the parts outside the CDR3, the full variable domain is EAGVTQFPSHSVIEKGQTVTLRCDPISGHDNLYWYRRVMGKEIKFLLHFVKESKQDESGMPNNRFLAERTGGTYSTLKVQPAELEDSGVYFCASSQSGRRDTQYFGPGTRLTVL.